This TCR beta chain emerged from a study of control samples from healthy donors and cancer patients. Per the germline V gene, CDR1 is GTSNPN and CDR2 is SVGIG (reference sequence). The CDR3 consists of 13 residues. Trimming left V 2 bases short and J 9 bases short, with 16 bases between. Profiled with immunoSEQ multiplex PCR; TCRdb holds only in-frame clones, not every one. The data show approximately 66,000 clones, almost 90% seen once. Sequencing was performed on PBMCs. The chain has TRBV30 and TRBJ2-5; D may be TRBD1 or TRBD2 (6 bases each). The clonotype comes from a man aged 55 to 70 with colorectal cancer. The CDR3 DNA sequence: TGTGCCTGGAGTTCGGGGGCCATGGGGGCCCAGTACTTC. This sequence encodes CAWSSGAMGAQYF.